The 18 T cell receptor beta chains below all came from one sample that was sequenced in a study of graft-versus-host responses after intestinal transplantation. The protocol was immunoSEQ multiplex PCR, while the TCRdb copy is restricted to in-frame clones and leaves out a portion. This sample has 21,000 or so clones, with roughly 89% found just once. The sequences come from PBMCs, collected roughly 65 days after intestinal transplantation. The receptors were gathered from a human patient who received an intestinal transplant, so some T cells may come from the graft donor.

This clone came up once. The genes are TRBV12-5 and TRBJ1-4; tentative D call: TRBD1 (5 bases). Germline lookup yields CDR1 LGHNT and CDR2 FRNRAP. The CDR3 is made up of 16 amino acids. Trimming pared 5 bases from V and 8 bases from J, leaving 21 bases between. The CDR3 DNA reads TGTGCTAGTGGTCATCCGGGAGGGGAGGAGGGAGAAAAACTGTTTTTT. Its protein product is CASGHPGGEEGEKLFF.

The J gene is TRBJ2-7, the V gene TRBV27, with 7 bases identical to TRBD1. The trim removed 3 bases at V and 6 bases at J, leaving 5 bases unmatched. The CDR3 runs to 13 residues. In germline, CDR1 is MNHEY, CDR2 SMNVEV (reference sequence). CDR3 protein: CASSLLRGTEQYF. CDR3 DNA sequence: TGTGCCAGCAGTTTGCTCAGGGGGACCGAGCAGTACTTC.

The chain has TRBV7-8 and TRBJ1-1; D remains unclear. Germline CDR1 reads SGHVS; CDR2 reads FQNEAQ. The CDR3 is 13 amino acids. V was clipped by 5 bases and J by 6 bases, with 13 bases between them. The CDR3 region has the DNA TGTGCCAGCAGCCCGAGGCAAAACGCTGAAGCTTTCTTT. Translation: CASSPRQNAEAFF.

The CDR3 loop reads CASSKARKASGDEQYF. In nucleotides, the CDR3 is TGTGCCAGCAGCAAAGCTAGGAAGGCTTCGGGGGACGAGCAGTACTTC. The chain recombines TRBV21-1 with TRBJ2-7; the table's TRBD2 call for D was not verified on the DNA. TRBV21-1 is assigned pseudogene status. The CDR3 extends over 16 amino acids.

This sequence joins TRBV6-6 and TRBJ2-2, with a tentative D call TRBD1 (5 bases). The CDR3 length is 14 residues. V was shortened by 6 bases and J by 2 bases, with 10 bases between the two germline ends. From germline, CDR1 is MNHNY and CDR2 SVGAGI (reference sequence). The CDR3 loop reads CASRGQTNTGELFF. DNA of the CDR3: TGTGCCAGCAGAGGACAAACTAACACCGGGGAGCTGTTTTTT.

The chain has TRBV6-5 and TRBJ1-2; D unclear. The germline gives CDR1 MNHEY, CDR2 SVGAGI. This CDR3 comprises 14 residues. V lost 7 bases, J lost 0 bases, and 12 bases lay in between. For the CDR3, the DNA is TGTGCCAGCACCGCCTCGGGGTCTAACTATGGCTACACCTTC. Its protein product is CASTASGSNYGYTF.

The CDR3 DNA is TGTGCCAGCAGCTTATGGGACAGGGTGTACTCGGACACTGAAGCTTTCTTT. Its translation: CASSLWDRVYSDTEAFF. This sequence joins TRBV7-8 and TRBJ1-1, with TRBD1 matching 9 bases. V was clipped by 2 bases and J by 3 bases; unmatched bases: 10. This CDR3 comprises 17 residues. Germline V gene sequence: CDR1 SGHVS, CDR2 FQNEAQ.

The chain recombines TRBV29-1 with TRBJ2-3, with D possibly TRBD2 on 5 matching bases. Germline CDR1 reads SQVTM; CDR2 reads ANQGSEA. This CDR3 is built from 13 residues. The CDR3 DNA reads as TGCAACGTCTTACGGGAATCCACAGATACGCAGTATTTT. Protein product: CNVLRESTDTQYF.

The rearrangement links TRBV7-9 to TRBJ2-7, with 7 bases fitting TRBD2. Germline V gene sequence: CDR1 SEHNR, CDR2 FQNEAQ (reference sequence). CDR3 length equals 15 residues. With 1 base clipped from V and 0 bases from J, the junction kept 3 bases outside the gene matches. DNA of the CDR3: TGTGCCAGCAGCTTAGGCACGGGGGGCTCCTACGAGCAGTACTTC. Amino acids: CASSLGTGGSYEQYF. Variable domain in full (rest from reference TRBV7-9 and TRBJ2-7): DTGVSQNPRHKITKRGQNVTFRCDPISEHNRLYWYRQTLGQGPEFLTYFQNEAQLEKSRLLSDRFSAERPKGSFSTLEIQRTEQGDSAMYLCASSLGTGGSYEQYFGPGTRLTVT.

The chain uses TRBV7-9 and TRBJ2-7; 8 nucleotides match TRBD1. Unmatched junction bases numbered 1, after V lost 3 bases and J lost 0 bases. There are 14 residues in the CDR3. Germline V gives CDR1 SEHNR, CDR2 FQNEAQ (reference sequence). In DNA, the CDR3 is TGTGCCAGCAGCTTGGGACAGGACTCCTACGAGCAGTACTTC. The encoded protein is CASSLGQDSYEQYF.

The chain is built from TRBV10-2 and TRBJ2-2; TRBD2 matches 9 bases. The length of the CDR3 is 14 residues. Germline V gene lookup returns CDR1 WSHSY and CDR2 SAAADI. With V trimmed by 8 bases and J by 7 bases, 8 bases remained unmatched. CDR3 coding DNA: TGCGCCAGCGGCGGGGGGGGCGACGGCGGGGAGCTGTTTTTT. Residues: CASGGGGDGGELFF.

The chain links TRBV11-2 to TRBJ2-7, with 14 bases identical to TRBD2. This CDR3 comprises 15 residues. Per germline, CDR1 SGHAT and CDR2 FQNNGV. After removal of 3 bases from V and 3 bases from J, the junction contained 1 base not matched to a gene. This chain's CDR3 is CASSLGLAGDYEQYF. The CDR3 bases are TGTGCCAGCAGCTTGGGACTAGCGGGGGACTACGAGCAGTACTTC.

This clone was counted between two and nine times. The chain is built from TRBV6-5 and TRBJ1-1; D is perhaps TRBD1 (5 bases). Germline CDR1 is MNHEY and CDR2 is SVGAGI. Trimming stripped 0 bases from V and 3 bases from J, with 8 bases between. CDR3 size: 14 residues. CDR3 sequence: CASSYSEGYTEAFF. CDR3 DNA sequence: TGTGCCAGCAGTTACTCGGAGGGGTACACTGAAGCTTTCTTT.

CDR3 protein: CASSQPTRNTEAFF. Written as DNA, the CDR3 is TGCGCCAGCAGCCAACCCACGAGGAACACTGAAGCTTTCTTT. This chain links TRBV4-1 with TRBJ1-1; the D is unclear. The CDR3 extends over 14 amino acids. V was shortened by 2 bases and J by 1 base, with 8 bases between the two germline ends. Germline V CDR1 and CDR2: MGHRA, YSYEKL.

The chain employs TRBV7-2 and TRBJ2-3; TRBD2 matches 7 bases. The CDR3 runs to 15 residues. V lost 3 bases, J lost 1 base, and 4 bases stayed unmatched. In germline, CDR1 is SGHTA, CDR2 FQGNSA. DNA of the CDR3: TGTGCCAGCAGCTTGGAACGGGGGGGCACAGATACGCAGTATTTT. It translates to CASSLERGGTDTQYF.

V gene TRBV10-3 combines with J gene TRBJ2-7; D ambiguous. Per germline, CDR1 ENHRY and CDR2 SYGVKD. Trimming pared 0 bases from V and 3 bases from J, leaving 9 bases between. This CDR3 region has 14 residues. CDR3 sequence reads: CAISESGYGYEQYF. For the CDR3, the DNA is TGTGCCATCAGTGAGTCTGGGTACGGCTACGAGCAGTACTTC.

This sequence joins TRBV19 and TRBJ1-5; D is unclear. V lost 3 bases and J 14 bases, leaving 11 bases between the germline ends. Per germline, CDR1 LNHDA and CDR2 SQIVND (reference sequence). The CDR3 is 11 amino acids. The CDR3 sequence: CASSIGQLKHF. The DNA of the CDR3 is TGTGCCAGTAGTATTGGGCAGCTCAAGCATTTT.

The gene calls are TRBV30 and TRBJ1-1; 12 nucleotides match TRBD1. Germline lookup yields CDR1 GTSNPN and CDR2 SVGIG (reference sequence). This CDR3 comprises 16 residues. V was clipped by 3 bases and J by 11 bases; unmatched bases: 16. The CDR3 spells CAWSEGSGTGGLGAFF. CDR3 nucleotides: TGTGCCTGGAGCGAAGGGTCCGGGACAGGGGGCCTAGGGGCTTTCTTT.